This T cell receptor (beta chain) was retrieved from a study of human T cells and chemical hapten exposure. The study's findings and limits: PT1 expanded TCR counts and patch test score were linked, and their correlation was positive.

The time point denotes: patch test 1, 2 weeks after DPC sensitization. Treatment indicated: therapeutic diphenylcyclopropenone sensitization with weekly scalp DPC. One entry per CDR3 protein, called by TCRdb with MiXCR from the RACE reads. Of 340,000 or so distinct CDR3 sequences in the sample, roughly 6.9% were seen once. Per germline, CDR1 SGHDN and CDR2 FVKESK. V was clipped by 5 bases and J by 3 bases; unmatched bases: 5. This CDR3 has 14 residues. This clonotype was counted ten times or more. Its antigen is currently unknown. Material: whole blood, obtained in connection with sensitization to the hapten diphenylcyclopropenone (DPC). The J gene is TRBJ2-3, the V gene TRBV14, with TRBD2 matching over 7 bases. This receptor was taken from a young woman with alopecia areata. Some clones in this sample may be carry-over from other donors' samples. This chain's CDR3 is CASSTGGGTDTQYF. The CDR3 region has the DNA TGTGCCAGCAGCACGGGGGGAGGGACAGATACGCAGTATTTT.